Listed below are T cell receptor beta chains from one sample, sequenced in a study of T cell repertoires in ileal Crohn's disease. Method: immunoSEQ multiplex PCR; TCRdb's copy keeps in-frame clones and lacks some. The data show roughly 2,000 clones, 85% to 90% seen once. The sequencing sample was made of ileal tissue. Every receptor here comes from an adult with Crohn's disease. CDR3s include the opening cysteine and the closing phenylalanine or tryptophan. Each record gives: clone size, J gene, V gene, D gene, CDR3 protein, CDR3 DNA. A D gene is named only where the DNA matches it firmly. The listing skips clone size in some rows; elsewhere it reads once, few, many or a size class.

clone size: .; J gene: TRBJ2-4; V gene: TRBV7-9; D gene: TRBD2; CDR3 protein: CASSPPSGYIQYF; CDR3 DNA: TGTGCCAGCAGCCCCCCTAGCGGGTACATTCAGTACTTC
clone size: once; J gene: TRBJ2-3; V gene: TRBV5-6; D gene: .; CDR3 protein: CASSSLSSADTQYF; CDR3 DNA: TGTGCCAGCAGCTCCTTGAGTTCCGCAGATACGCAGTATTTT
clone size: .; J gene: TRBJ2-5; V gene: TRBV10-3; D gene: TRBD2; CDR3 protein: CAISESSGSETQYF; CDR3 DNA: TGTGCCATCAGTGAGTCTAGCGGGAGTGAGACCCAGTACTTC
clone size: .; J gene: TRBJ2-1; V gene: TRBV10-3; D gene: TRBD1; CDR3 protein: CASSWLQGDNEQFF; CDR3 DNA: TGTGCCTCGAGTTGGTTACAGGGGGACAATGAGCAGTTCTTC
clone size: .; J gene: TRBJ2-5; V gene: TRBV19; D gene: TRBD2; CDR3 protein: CASSLSGSNQETQYF; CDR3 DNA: TGTGCCAGTAGCCTTAGCGGGAGTAACCAAGAGACCCAGTACTTC
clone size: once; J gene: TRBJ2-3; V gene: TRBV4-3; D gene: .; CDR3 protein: CASSQALPGSTDTQYF; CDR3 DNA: TGCGCCAGCAGCCAAGCCCTACCGGGAAGCACAGATACGCAGTATTTT
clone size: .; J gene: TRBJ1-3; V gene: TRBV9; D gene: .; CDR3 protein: CASSVTFSGNTIYF; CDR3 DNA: TGTGCCAGCAGCGTGACTTTCTCTGGAAACACCATATATTTT
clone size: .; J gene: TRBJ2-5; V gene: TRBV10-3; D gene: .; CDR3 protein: CAISDFLTGNQETQYF; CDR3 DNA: TGTGCCATCAGTGATTTCCTTACAGGGAATCAAGAGACCCAGTACTTC
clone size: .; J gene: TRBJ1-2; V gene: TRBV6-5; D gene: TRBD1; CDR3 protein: CASSSGQGGNYGYTF; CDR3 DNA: TGTGCCAGCAGTTCGGGACAGGGAGGCAACTATGGCTACACCTTC
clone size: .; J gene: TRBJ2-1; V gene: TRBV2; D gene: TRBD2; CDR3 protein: CASSTGTSFREQFF; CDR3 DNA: TGTGCCAGCAGTACCGGGACTAGCTTCCGGGAGCAGTTCTTC
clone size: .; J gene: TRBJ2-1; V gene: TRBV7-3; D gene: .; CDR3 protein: CASSLEIYNEQFF; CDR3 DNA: TGTGCCAGCAGCTTGGAGATTTACAATGAGCAGTTCTTC
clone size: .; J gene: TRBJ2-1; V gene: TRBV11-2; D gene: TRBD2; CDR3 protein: CASGLAAYNEQFF; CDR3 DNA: TGTGCCAGCGGACTAGCAGCCTACAATGAGCAGTTCTTC
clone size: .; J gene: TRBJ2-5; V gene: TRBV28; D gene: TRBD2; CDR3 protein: CASSHRWTREETQYF; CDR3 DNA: TGTGCCAGCAGCCATAGATGGACTAGGGAAGAGACCCAGTACTTC
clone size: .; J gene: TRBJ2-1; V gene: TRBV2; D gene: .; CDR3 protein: CASGLYEQFF; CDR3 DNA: TGTGCCAGCGGGCTCTATGAGCAGTTCTTC
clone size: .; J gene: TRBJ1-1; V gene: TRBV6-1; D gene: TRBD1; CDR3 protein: CASSAQGAGTEAFF; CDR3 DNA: TGTGCCAGCAGTGCTCAGGGGGCAGGGACTGAAGCTTTCTTT
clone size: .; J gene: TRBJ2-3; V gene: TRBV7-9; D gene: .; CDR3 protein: CASSRGTSTDTQYF; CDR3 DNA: TGTGCCAGCAGCAGAGGGACTAGCACAGATACGCAGTATTTT
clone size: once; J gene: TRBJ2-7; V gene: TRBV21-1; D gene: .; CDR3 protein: CASSSGRAYEQYF; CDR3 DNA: TGTGCCAGCAGCAGCGGGAGGGCCTACGAGCAGTACTTC
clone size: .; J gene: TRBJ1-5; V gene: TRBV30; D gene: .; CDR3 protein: CAWSLGGGSNQPQHF; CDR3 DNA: TGTGCCTGGAGTTTAGGGGGGGGGAGCAATCAGCCCCAGCATTTT
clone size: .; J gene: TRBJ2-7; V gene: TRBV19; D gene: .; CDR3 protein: CASSIGRAATYEQYF; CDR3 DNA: TGTGCCAGTAGTATAGGGCGAGCGGCTACCTACGAGCAGTACTTC
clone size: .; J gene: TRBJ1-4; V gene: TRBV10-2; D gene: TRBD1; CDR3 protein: CASRRTGGGKLFF; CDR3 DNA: TGCGCCAGCAGACGGACAGGGGGCGGAAAACTGTTTTTT
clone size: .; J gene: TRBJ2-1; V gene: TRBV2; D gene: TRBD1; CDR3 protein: CASPRFRDRGRGDEQFF; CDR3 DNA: TGTGCCAGCCCCCGATTCCGGGACAGGGGGCGGGGGGATGAGCAGTTCTTC
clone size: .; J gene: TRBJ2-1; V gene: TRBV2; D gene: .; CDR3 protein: CASTGHVPEAREQFF; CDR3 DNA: TGTGCCAGCACCGGACACGTACCCGAGGCCCGTGAGCAGTTCTTC
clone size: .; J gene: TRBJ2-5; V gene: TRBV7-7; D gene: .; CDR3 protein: CASSLEAGMETQYF; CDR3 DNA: TGTGCCAGCAGCTTAGAGGCAGGGATGGAGACCCAGTACTTC
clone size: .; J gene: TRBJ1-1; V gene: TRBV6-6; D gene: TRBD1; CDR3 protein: CAARRGHGYTEAFF; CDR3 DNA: TGTGCCGCCCGAAGGGGGCACGGGTACACTGAAGCTTTCTTT
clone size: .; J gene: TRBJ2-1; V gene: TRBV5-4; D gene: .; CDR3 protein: CASSRGGGAGNEQFF; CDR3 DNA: TGTGCCAGCAGCCGAGGGGGGGGCGCGGGGAATGAGCAGTTCTTC
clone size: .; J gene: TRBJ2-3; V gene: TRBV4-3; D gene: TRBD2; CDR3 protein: CASSQEIKRGRETDTQYF; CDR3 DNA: TGCGCCAGCAGCCAAGAAATTAAGCGGGGGCGAGAAACAGATACGCAGTATTTT
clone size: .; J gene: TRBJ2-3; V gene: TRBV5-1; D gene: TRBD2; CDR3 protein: CASSLVSGSADTQYF; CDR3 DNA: TGCGCCAGCAGCTTGGTTAGCGGGAGTGCAGATACGCAGTATTTT
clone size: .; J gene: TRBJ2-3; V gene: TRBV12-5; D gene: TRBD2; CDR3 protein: CASGLGTSGNADTQYF; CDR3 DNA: TGTGCTAGTGGTTTGGGGACTAGCGGGAACGCAGATACGCAGTATTTT
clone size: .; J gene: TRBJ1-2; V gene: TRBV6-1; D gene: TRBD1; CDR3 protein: CASSEPTRDRSYGYTF; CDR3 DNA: TGTGCCAGCAGTGAACCCACCCGGGACAGGTCCTATGGCTACACCTTC
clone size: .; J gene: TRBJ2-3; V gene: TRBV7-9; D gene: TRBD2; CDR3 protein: CASSASGSPTDTQYF; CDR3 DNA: TGTGCCAGCAGCGCTAGCGGGAGCCCGACAGATACGCAGTATTTT
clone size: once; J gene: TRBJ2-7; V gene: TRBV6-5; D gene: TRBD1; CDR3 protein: CASRKDRWASYEQYF; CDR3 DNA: TGTGCCAGCAGAAAGGACAGGTGGGCCTCCTACGAGCAGTACTTC
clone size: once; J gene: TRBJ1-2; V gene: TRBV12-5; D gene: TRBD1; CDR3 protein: CASGLDHGQGVNGYTF; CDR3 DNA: TGTGCTAGTGGTTTGGACCATGGACAGGGGGTAAATGGCTACACCTTC
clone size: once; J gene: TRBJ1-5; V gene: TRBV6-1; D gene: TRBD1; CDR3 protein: CASTRQGDQPQHF; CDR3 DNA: TGTGCCAGCACCCGACAGGGGGATCAGCCCCAGCATTTT
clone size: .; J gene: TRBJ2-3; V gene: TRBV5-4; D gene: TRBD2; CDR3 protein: CASSREGYSTDTQYF; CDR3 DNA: TGTGCCAGCAGCCGGGAGGGGTATAGCACAGATACGCAGTATTTT
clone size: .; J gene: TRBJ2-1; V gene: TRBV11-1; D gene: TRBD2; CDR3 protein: CASSLRRTSNRVNEQFF; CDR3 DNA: TGTGCCAGCAGCTTACGCCGGACTAGCAATAGGGTCAATGAGCAGTTCTTC
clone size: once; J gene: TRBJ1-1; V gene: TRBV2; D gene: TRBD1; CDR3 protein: CASSGTATEAFF; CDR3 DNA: TGTGCCAGCTCTGGGACAGCCACTGAAGCTTTCTTT
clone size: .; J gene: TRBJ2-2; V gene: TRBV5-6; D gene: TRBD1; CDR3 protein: CASSLFGTGATGELFF; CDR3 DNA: TGTGCCAGCAGCTTGTTCGGGACAGGGGCCACCGGGGAGCTGTTTTTT
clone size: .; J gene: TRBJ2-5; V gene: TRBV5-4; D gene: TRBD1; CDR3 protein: CASSLFSGTGQETQYF; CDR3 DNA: TGTGCCAGCAGCCTCTTTTCCGGGACAGGGCAAGAGACCCAGTACTTC
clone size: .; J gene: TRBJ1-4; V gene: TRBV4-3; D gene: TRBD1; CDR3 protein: CASSQTGTGGFKLFF; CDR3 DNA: TGCGCCAGCAGCCAAACCGGGACAGGGGGTTTTAAACTGTTTTTT
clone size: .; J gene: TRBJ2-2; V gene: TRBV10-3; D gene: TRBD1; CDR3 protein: CASWGATGEGTGELFF; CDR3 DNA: TGTGCCTCCTGGGGCGCGACAGGGGAAGGGACCGGGGAGCTGTTTTTT
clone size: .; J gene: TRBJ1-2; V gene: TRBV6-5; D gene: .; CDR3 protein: CASSASRDTYGYTF; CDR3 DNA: TGTGCCAGCAGCGCCAGCAGGGACACCTATGGCTACACCTTC
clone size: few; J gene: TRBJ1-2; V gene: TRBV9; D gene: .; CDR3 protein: CASSVTGTPIYGYTF; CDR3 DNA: TGTGCCAGCAGCGTTACAGGGACCCCCATCTATGGCTACACCTTC
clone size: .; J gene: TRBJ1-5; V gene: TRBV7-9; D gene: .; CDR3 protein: CASSLGAYQPQHF; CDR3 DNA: TGTGCCAGCAGCTTAGGGGCTTATCAGCCCCAGCATTTT
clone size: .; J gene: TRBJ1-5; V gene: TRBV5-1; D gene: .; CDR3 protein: CASSWGGVGNQPQHF; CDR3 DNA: TGCGCCAGCAGCTGGGGAGGGGTGGGGAATCAGCCCCAGCATTTT
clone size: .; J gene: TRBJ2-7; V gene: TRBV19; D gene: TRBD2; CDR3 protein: CASSRTSGRAYDEQYF; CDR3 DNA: TGTGCCAGTAGTAGGACTAGCGGGAGGGCCTATGACGAGCAGTACTTC
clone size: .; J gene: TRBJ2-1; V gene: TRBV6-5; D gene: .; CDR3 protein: CASSYSYRDNEQFF; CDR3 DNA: TGTGCCAGCAGTTACTCCTACAGAGACAATGAGCAGTTCTTC
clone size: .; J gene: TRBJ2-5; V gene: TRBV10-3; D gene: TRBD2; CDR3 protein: CAISDPNSSGEAQYF; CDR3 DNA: TGTGCCATCAGTGACCCTAATTCTAGCGGGGAGGCCCAGTACTTC
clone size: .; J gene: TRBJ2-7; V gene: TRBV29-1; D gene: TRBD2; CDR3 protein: CSVRNTAGDSYEQYF; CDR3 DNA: TGCAGCGTTCGTAATACAGCGGGGGATTCCTACGAGCAGTACTTC
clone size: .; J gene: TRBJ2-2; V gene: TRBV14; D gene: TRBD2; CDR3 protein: CASSQTASGMRAGELFF; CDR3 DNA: TGTGCCAGCAGCCAAACTGCTAGCGGGATGAGGGCCGGGGAGCTGTTTTTT
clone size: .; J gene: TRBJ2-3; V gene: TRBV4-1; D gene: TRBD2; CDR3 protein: CASSQEAGGGTDTQYF; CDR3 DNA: TGCGCCAGCAGCCAGGAGGCGGGAGGGGGCACAGATACGCAGTATTTT
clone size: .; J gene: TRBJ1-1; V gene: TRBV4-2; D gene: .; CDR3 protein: CASSQLLLNTEAFF; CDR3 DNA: TGTGCCAGCAGCCAACTACTCCTGAACACTGAAGCTTTCTTT